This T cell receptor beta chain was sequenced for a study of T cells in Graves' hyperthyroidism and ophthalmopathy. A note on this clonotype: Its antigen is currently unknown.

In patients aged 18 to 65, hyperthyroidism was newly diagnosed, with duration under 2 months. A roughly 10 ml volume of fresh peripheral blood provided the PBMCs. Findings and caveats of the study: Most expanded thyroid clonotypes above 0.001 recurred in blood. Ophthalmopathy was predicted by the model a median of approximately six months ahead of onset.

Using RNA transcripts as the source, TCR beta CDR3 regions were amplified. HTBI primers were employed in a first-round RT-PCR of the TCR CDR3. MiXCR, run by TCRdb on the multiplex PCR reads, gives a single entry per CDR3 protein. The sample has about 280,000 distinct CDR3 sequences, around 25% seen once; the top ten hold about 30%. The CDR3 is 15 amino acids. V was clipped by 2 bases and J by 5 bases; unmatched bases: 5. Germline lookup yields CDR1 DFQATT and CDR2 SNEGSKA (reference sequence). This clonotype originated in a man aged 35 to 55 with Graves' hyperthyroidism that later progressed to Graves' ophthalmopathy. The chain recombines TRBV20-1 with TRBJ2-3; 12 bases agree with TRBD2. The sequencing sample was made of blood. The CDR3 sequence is CSARKASGRVDTQYF. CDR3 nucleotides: TGCAGTGCTAGAAAGGCTAGCGGGAGGGTAGATACGCAGTATTTT.